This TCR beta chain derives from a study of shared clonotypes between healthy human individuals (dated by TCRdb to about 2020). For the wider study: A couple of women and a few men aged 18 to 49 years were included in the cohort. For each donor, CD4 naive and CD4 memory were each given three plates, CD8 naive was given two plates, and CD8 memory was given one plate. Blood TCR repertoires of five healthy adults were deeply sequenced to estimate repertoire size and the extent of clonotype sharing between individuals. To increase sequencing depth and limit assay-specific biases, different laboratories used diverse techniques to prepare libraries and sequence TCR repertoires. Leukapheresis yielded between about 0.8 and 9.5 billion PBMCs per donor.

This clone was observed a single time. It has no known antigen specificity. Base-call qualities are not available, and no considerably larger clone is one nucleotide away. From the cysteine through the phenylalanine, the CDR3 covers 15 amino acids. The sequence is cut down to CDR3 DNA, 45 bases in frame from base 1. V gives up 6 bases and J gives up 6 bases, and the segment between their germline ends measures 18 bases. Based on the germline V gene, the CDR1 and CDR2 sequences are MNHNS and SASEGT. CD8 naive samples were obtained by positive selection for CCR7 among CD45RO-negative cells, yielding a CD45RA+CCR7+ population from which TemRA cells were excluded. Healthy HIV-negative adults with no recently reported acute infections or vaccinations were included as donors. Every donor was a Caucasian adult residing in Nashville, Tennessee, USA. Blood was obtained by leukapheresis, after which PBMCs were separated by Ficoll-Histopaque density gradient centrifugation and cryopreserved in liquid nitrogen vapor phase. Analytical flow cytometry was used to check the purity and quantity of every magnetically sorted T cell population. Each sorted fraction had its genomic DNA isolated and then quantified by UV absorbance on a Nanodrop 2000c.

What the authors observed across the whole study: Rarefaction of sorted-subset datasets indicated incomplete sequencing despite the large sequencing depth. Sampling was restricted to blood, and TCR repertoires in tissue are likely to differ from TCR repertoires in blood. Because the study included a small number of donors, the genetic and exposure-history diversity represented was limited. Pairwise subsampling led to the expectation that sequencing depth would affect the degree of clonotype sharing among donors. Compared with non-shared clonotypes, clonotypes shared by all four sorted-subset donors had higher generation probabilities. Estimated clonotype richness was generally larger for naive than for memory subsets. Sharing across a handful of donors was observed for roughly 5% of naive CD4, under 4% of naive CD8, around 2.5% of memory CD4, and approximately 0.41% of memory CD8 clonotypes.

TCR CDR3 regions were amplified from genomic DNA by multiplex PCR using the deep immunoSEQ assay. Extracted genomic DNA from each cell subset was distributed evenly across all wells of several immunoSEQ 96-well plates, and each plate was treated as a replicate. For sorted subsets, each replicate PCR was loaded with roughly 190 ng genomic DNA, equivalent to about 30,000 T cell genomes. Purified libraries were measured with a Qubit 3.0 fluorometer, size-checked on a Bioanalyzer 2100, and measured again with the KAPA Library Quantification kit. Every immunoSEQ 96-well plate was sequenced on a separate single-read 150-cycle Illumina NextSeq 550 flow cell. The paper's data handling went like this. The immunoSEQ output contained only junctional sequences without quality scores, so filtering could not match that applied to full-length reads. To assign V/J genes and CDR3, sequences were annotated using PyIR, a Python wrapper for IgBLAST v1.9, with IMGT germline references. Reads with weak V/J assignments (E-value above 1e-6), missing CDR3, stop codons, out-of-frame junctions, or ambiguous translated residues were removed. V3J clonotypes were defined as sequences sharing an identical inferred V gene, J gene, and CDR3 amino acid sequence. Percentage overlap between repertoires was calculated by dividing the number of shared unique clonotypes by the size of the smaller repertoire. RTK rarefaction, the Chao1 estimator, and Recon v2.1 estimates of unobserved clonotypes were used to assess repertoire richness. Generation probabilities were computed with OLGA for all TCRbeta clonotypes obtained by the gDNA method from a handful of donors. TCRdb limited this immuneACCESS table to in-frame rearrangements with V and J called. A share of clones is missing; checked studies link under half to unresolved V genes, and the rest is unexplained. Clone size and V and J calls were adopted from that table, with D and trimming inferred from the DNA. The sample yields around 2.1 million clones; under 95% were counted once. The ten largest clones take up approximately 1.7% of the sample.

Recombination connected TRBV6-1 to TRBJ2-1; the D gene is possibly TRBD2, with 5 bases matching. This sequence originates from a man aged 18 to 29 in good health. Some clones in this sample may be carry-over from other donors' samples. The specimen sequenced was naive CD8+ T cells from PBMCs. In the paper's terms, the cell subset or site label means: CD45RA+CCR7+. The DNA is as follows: TGTGCCAGCAGCTTTCTAGCATTAGGATCCAATGAGCAGTTCTTC. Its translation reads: CASSFLALGSNEQFF.